The T cell receptor (beta chain) under discussion was sequenced for a study of T cell repertoires in cytomegalovirus infection (dated by TCRdb to the late 2010s). Some background on the complete study: Peptide stimulations targeted recently identified HLA-C-restricted CMV epitopes, whose presentation resists viral immunomodulation, together with well-studied HLA-B-restricted epitopes. Because public TCR beta signatures pointed to carriage of CMV infection together with the matching HLA type, the HLA type of each donor mattered for the analysis.

Sample treatment or condition, as interpreted from the label and publication: in vitro stimulation with specific CMV peptide epitopes to enrich CMV-specific T cells. The germline V gene gives CDR1 as SGHDN and CDR2 as FVKESK. The CDR3 measures 14 amino acids from cysteine to phenylalanine. Of the read, only the CDR3 DNA is kept; its 42 bases are in frame from base 1. V has 3 bases trimmed and J has 7 bases trimmed; junction bases matching no gene number 5. Instrument used: Illumina HiSeq 1500. The public reads were reanalyzed by TCRdb: fastp trimming at Q25, MiXCR alignment, in-frame beta chains only. Each record represents a unique CDR3 protein, reported with the most common genes and DNA among its rows. The sample includes 86,000 or so distinct CDR3 sequences, with about 24% observed a single time. Of the sample, roughly 45% falls within the top ten clones. Summary of the overall study and its limitations: The ex vivo response was dominated by HLA-C-restricted CMV-specific TCR beta clonotypes, and the single most frequent clonotype in two of eight donors was supplied by these HLA-C-restricted clonotypes. Cumulative frequency of public TCR beta family members discriminated carriers of CMV infection plus the relevant HLA type in this cohort and an independent roughly 340-donor cohort.

This clonotype occurred once. Its binding antigen is unknown. No base-level quality is on record; no much larger clone is a single base apart. One read alone makes for weak evidence. Sequenced here: CD8+ T cells from cultured PBMCs, sampled from culture after CMV antigen stimulation. The source is a human donor in good health (CMV status not recorded). Some clones in this sample may be carry-over from other donors' samples. The chain employs TRBV14 and TRBJ2-5; 10 of the junction bases match TRBD1. At the DNA level, the sequence is TGTGCCAGCAGCCATGAGACAGGGGGCAGGACCCAGTACTTC. It is translated as CASSHETGGRTQYF.